The rows below give T cell receptor beta chains drawn from one sample of a study of shared clonotypes between healthy human individuals. The data were produced by immunoSEQ multiplex PCR, yet TCRdb's version contains in-frame clones alone and is incomplete. Found here are some 2,400,000 clones, around 95% of them singletons; the top ten hold less than 0.15%. The sequencing input was naive CD4+ T cells sorted from blood. These receptors were collected from a man younger than 35 in good health. The CDR3 runs from the conserved cysteine through the conserved F or W. The order of the fields is clone size, J gene, D gene, V gene, CDR3 protein, CDR3 DNA. A D gene is named only where the DNA matches it firmly. Rows give clone size only sometimes, using once, few, many, or a class for an expanded clone.

>.|TRBJ1-2|TRBD1|TRBV14
CASSQGTGEAYYGYTF
TGTGCCAGCAGCCAGGGGACAGGAGAAGCTTACTATGGCTACACCTTC
>once|TRBJ1-1|.|TRBV5-4
CASSARAPKGRDAEAFF
TGTGCCAGCAGCGCTAGGGCCCCTAAGGGAAGGGACGCTGAAGCTTTCTTT
>.|TRBJ1-6|.|TRBV6-1
CASSEREGLTALHF
TGTGCCAGCAGTGAAAGGGAGGGACTGACGGCCCTCCACTTT
>.|TRBJ2-7|.|TRBV7-8
CASSLAGFTYEQYF
TGTGCCAGCAGCTTAGCAGGATTCACCTACGAGCAGTACTTC
>.|TRBJ1-6|TRBD1|TRBV10-3
CAISEGGWTGPNSPLHF
TGTGCCATCAGTGAGGGGGGATGGACAGGGCCAAATTCACCCCTCCACTTT
>.|TRBJ2-5|TRBD1|TRBV6-1
CASSAFTGTAPGTQYF
TGTGCCAGCAGTGCCTTCACCGGGACAGCCCCTGGGACCCAGTACTTC
>.|TRBJ2-3|.|TRBV2
CASSVVSPGDTQYF
TGTGCCAGCAGTGTTGTCTCACCGGGGGATACGCAGTATTTT
>.|TRBJ1-5|.|TRBV5-8
CASSLDRDQPQHF
TGTGCCAGCAGCTTGGACAGGGATCAGCCCCAGCATTTT
>.|TRBJ1-4|.|TRBV30
CAWSVVGRKGQKLFF
TGTGCCTGGAGTGTCGTGGGACGGAAAGGTCAAAAACTGTTTTTT
>.|TRBJ2-1|.|TRBV5-1
CASSLDRHNEQFF
TGCGCCAGCAGCCTGGACAGACACAATGAGCAGTTCTTC
>.|TRBJ2-1|.|TRBV4-1
CASSHSPLRSSYNEQFF
TGCGCCAGCAGCCACTCCCCTTTGCGGAGCTCCTACAATGAGCAGTTCTTC
>.|TRBJ2-3|.|TRBV11-3
CASSLARDTDTQYF
TGTGCCAGCAGCCTGGCGAGGGACACAGATACGCAGTATTTT
>.|TRBJ1-2|.|TRBV15
CATTDWTPGLGYTF
TGTGCCACGACCGACTGGACCCCAGGACTTGGCTACACCTTC
>.|TRBJ2-3|TRBD2|TRBV10-3
CAISGLAGGPTTDTQYF
TGTGCCATCAGTGGACTAGCGGGAGGCCCGACCACAGATACGCAGTATTTT
>once|TRBJ2-7|.|TRBV4-3
CASSQDRGFYEQYF
TGCGCCAGCAGCCAAGATCGAGGGTTCTACGAGCAGTACTTC
>.|TRBJ1-5|.|TRBV14
CASSPDSNQPQHF
TGTGCCAGCAGCCCGGATAGCAATCAGCCCCAGCATTTT
>.|TRBJ1-3|TRBD1|TRBV30
CAYDRGSGNTIYF
TGTGCCTACGACAGGGGCTCTGGAAACACCATATATTTT
>.|TRBJ1-5|.|TRBV9
CASSVAASSNQPQHF
TGTGCCAGCAGCGTAGCTGCCAGTAGCAATCAGCCCCAGCATTTT
>.|TRBJ2-3|.|TRBV10-1
CASSESGITQYF
TGCGCCAGCAGTGAGTCTGGGATTACGCAGTATTTT
>.|TRBJ2-1|.|TRBV7-9
CASSLFFNEQFF
TGTGCCAGCAGCTTATTCTTCAATGAGCAGTTCTTC
>once|TRBJ1-1|.|TRBV5-6
CASSLGARANTEAFF
TGTGCCAGCAGCTTGGGGGCCAGGGCGAACACTGAAGCTTTCTTT
>.|TRBJ1-6|TRBD1|TRBV6-6
CASSFAGQGNSPLHF
TGTGCCAGCAGTTTCGCGGGACAGGGGAATTCACCCCTCCACTTT
>.|TRBJ2-3|.|TRBV2
CASISLTSTHTQYF
TGTGCCAGCATTTCGTTGACTTCCACCCATACGCAGTATTTT
>.|TRBJ2-7|.|TRBV6-6
CASISGSSYEQYF
TGTGCCAGCATCTCGGGAAGCTCCTACGAGCAGTACTTC
>.|TRBJ1-2|.|TRBV2
CASSESDIGYGYTF
TGTGCCAGCAGTGAAAGTGATATCGGGTATGGCTACACCTTC
>once|TRBJ1-1|TRBD1|TRBV19
CASTKSIQGWRGAFF
TGTGCCAGCACGAAATCAATACAGGGGTGGAGGGGAGCTTTCTTT
>.|TRBJ2-7|TRBD1|TRBV7-3
CASSFGQGGAYEQYF
TGTGCCAGCAGCTTTGGACAGGGTGGTGCCTACGAGCAGTACTTC
>.|TRBJ1-2|.|TRBV5-1
CASSPEAGKYGYTF
TGCGCCAGCAGCCCCGAAGCAGGGAAGTATGGCTACACCTTC
>.|TRBJ2-3|TRBD2|TRBV27
CASSLSRLAGVTDTQYF
TGTGCCAGCAGTTTATCGAGACTAGCGGGAGTTACAGATACGCAGTATTTT
>.|TRBJ2-7|.|TRBV5-6
CASSLVARQGREQYF
TGTGCCAGCAGCTTGGTCGCACGCCAGGGGCGCGAGCAGTACTTC
>.|TRBJ1-3|.|TRBV28
CASSTPGLIYF
TGTGCCAGCAGTACTCCCGGGCTCATATATTTT
>.|TRBJ1-5|.|TRBV15
CATSTHRGNQPQHF
TGTGCCACCAGCACGCACAGGGGCAATCAGCCCCAGCATTTT